This T cell receptor (beta chain) was retrieved from a study of blood T cell repertoires in COVID-19. About the research overall: Samples of COVID-19 (acute and convalescent) were obtained from the United States, Italy and Spain. Sources were T cells, B-cell-depleted T cells, or PBMCs; the material itself was cDNA or gDNA.

Participants spanned ages about 18 to 90 years and resided in 20 to 30 US areas. Membership in each cohort depended on participant-reported clinical history. Using immunoSEQ multiplex PCR, the repertoire was profiled, and TCRdb retains in-frame clones only, with some absent. The table records roughly 280,000 clones, roughly 90% of them present only once. The V gene end was trimmed by 3 bases and the J gene end by 7 bases; junction bases not matched to a gene: 8. From germline, CDR1 is MDHEN and CDR2 SYDVKM. CDR3 length equals 15 residues. This receptor was obtained from a man aged 35-49 years who had been exposed to COVID-19. The specimen was PBMCs or T cells enriched from blood (not recorded which). The rearrangement joins TRBV28 to TRBJ2-1; 8 positions match TRBD1. The CDR3 reads CASSFIQGESNEQFF. The CDR3 nucleotides read TGTGCCAGCAGTTTCATACAGGGGGAGAGTAATGAGCAGTTCTTC. Based on the CDR3 plus reference TRBV28 and TRBJ2-1, the full variable domain is DVKVTQSSRYLVKRTGEKVFLECVQDMDHENMFWYRQDPGLGLRLIYFSYDVKMKEKGDIPEGYSVSREKKERFSLILESASTNQTSMYLCASSFIQGESNEQFFGPGTRLTVL.